This T cell receptor (beta chain) originates from a study of T cells after yellow fever vaccination. Whole-study results and caveats: Abundant clonotypes from the bulk population could get into FACS-sorted repertoires as contaminants.

With 3 bases removed from V and 3 bases from J, the gap between germline ends came to 11 bases. CDR1 and CDR2 (germline): DFQATT, SNEGSKA (reference sequence). The CDR3 has 13 residues. TCRdb independently ran MiXCR on the 5' RACE reads; one entry per CDR3 protein. The sample contains approximately 260,000 distinct CDR3 sequences, around 4.9% of which appear only once. This clonotype was recorded at least ten times. The antigen is unknown. This chain uses TRBV20-1 with TRBJ1-1; possible D gene TRBD1, 5 bases. This sequence was found in a man aged 18 to 35 who received the YFV17D yellow fever vaccine. Sequences were derived from CD4+ T cells sorted from PBMCs, sampled on the day of the yellow fever booster vaccination. In DNA form, the CDR3 reads TGCAGTGCTAGTATTCAGGGATACACTGAAGCTTTCTTT. Amino acids: CSASIQGYTEAFF.